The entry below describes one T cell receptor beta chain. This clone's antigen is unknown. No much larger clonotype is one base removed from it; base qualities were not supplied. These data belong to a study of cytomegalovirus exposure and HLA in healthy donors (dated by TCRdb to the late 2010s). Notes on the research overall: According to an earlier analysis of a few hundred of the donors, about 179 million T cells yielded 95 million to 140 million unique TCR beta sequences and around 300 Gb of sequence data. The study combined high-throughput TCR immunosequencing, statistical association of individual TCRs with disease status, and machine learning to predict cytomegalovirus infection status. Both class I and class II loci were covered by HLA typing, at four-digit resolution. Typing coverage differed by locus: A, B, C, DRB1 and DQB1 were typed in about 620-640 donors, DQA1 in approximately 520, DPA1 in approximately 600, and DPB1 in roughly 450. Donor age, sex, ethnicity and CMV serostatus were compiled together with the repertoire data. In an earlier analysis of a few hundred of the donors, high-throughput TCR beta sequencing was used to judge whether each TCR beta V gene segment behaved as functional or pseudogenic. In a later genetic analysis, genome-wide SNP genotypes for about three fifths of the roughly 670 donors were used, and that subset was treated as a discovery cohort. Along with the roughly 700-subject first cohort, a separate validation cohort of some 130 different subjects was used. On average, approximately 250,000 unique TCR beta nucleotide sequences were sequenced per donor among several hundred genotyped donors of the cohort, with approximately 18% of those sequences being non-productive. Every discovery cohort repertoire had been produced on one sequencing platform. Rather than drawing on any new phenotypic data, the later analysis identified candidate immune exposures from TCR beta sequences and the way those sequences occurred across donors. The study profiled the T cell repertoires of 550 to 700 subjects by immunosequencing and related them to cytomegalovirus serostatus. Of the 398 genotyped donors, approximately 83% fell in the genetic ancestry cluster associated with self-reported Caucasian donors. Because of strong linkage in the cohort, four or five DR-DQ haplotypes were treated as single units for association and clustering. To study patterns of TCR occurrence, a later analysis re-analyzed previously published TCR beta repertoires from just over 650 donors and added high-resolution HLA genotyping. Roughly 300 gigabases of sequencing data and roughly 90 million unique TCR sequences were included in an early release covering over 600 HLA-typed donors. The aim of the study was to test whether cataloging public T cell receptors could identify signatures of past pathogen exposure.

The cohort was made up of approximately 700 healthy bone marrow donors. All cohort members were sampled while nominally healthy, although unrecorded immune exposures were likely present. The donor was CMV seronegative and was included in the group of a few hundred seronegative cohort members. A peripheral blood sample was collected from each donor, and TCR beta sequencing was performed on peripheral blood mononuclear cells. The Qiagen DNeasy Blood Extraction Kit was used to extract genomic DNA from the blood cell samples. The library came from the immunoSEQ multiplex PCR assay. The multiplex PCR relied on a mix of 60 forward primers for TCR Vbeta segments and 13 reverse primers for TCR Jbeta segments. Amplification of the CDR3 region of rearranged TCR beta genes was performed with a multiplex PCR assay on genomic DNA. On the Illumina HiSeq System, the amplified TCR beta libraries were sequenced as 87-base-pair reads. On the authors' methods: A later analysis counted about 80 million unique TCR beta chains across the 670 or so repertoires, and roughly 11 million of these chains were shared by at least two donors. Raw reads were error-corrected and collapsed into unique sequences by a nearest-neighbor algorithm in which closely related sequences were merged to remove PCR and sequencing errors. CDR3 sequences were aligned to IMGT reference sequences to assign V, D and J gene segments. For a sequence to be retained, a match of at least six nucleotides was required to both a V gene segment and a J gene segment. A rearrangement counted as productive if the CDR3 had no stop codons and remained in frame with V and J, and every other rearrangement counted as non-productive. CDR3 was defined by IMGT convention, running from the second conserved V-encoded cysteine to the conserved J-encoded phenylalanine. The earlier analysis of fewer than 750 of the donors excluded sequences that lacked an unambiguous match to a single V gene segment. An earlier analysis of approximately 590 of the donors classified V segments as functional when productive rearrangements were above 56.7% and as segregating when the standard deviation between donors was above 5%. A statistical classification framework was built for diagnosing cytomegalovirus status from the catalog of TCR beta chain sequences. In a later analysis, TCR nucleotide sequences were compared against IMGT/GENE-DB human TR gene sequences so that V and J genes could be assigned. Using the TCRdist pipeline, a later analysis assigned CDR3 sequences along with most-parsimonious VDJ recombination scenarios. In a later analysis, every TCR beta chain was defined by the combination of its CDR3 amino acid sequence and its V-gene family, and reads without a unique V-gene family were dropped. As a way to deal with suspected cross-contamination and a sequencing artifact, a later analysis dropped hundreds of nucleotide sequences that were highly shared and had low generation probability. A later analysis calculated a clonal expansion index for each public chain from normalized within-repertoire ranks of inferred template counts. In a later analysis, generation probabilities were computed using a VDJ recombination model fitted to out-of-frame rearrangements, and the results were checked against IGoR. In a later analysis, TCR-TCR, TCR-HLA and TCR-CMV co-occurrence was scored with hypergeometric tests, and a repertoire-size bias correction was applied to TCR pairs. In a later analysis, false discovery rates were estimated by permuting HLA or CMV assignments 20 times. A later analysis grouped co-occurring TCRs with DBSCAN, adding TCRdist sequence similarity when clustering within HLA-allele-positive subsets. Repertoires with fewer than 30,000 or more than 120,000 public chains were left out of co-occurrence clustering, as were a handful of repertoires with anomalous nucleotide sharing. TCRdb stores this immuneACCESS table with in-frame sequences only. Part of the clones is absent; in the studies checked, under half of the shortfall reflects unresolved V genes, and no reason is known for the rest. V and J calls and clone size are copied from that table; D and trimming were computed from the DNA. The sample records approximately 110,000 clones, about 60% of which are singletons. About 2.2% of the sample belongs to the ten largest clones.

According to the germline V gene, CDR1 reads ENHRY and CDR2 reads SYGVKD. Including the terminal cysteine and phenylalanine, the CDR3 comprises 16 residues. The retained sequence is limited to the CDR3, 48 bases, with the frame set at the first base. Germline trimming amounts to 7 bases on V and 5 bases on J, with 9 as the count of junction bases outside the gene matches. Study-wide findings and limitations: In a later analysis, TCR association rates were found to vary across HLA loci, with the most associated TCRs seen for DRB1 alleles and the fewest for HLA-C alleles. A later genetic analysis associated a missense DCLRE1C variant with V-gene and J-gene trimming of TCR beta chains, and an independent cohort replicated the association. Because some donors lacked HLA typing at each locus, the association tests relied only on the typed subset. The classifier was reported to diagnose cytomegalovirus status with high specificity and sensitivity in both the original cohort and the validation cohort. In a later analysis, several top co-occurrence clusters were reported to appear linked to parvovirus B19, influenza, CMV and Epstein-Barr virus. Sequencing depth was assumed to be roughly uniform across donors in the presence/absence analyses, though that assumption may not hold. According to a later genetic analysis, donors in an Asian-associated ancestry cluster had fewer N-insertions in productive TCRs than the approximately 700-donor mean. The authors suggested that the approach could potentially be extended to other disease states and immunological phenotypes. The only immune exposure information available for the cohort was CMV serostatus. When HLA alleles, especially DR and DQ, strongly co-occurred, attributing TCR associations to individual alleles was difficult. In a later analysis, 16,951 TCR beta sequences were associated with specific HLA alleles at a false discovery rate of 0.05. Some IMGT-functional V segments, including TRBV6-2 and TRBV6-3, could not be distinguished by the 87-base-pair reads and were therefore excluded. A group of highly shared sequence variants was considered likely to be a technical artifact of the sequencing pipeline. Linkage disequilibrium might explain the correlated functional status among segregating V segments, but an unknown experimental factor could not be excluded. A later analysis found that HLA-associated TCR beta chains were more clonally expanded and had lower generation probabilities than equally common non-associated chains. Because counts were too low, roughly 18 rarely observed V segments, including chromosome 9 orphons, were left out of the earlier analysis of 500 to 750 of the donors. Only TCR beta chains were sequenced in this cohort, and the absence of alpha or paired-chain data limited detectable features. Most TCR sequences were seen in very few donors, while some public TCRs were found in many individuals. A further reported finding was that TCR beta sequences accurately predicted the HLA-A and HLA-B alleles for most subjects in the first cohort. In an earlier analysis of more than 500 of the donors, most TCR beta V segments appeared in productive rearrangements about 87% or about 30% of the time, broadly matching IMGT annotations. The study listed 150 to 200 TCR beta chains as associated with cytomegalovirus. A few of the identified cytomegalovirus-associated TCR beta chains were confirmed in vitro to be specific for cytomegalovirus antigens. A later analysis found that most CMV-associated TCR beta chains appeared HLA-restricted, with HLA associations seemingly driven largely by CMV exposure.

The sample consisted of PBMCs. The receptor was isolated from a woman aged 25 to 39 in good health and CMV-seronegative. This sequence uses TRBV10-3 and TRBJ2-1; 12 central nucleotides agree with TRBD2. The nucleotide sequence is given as TGTGCCATCAAGGGGATGACTAGCGGGAGCAACAATGAGCAGTTCTTC. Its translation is CAIKGMTSGSNNEQFF.